The text below deals with one TCR beta chain. The repertoire was sequenced with immunoSEQ multiplex PCR; TCRdb's copy has only in-frame clones and lacks some. The sample lists about 140,000 clones, about four fifths occurring once. The data are from a study of blood T cell repertoires in COVID-19. Sequenced input: peripheral blood. This TCR was sampled from a human donor in a cohort sampled during active COVID-19.

CDR3: CASSFRLAGEEQYF. The CDR3 DNA sequence: TGTGCCAGCAGTTTCAGGCTAGCGGGAGAGGAGCAGTACTTC. The chain links TRBV27 to TRBJ2-7, with 10 bases aligning to TRBD2. The CDR3 runs to 14 residues. CDR1 and CDR2 from the germline V gene are MNHEY and SMNVEV (reference sequence). J gave up 7 bases and V 3 bases, and 6 bases lay outside the gene matches.